This record covers a single TCR beta chain. The source of the sample is a study of shared clonotypes between healthy human individuals. Method: immunoSEQ multiplex PCR; TCRdb's copy keeps in-frame clones and lacks some. The sample has roughly 2.2 million clones, approximately 93% seen once. Negatively enriched CD4+ T cells were divided by CD45RA into naive and memory. Germline V gene data show CDR1 as SGHRS and CDR2 as YFSETQ. CDR3 length: 15 residues. The V gene end was trimmed by 4 bases and the J gene end by 9 bases; junction bases not matched to a gene: 8. The chain combines TRBV5-1 with TRBJ2-1; the match to TRBD2 covers 12 bases. This receptor was taken from a man between 18 and 29 years old in good health. Some clones in this sample may be carry-over from other donors' samples. The sample consisted of naive CD4+ T cells from PBMCs. Subset: CD45RA+ positively selected. DNA of the CDR3: TGCGCCAGCAGCGCTGAGGGACTAGCGGGTCGTGAGCAGTTCTTC. It specifies CASSAEGLAGREQFF.